The 4 T cell receptor beta chains listed next were all sequenced from one sample in a study of shared clonotypes between healthy human individuals. Using immunoSEQ multiplex PCR, the repertoire was profiled, and TCRdb retains in-frame clones only, with some absent. The sample yields over a million clones, approximately 98.5% seen once. Source material: naive CD4+ T cells sorted from blood. Regarding subset: CD45RA+ positively selected. These receptors were obtained from a man in his thirties or forties in good health.

The chain links TRBV7-3 to TRBJ2-1; TRBD2 agrees at 9 bases. Germline-derived CDR1 and CDR2 are SGHTA and FQGTGA. The CDR3 contains 14 residues. V dropped 3 bases and J dropped 8; count of bases not matched to a gene: 5. The CDR3 DNA is TGTGCCAGCAGCTTGGCTAGCGGGGAGGATGAGCAGTTCTTC. This gives the protein CASSLASGEDEQFF.

The CDR3 reads CASSPVVRARSSYEQYF. The CDR3 nucleotides are TGTGCCAGCTCACCAGTTGTTAGAGCCCGAAGCTCCTACGAGCAGTACTTC. The V and J genes are TRBV18 and TRBJ2-7; unclear D gene. The V gene lost 2 bases and the J gene lost 0 bases, with 17 bases spanning the gap. This CDR3 region has 17 residues. CDR1 KGHSH and CDR2 LQKENI come from the germline V gene.

This clone appeared once. The CDR3 loop reads CASSPPRVAETQYF. As DNA, the CDR3 is TGTGCCAGCAGCCCACCCCGGGTAGCAGAGACCCAGTACTTC. V is TRBV7-8 and J is TRBJ2-5; D not resolved. CDR3 length equals 14 residues. V was cut by 5 bases and J by 4 bases, with 14 bases left in between. CDR1 and CDR2 (germline): SGHVS, FQNEAQ. Together with reference TRBV7-8 and TRBJ2-5, the CDR3 gives the full variable domain: GAGVSQSPRYKVAKRGQDVALRCDPISGHVSLFWYQQALGQGPEFLTYFQNEAQLDKSGLPSDRFFAERPEGSVSTLKIQRTQQEDSAVYLCASSPPRVAETQYFGPGTRLLVL.

The rearrangement links TRBV5-1 to TRBJ2-3; the match to TRBD2 covers 7 bases. With V trimmed by 4 bases and J by 5 bases, 4 bases remained unmatched. The CDR3 runs to 13 residues. From germline, CDR1 is SGHRS and CDR2 YFSETQ. CDR3 amino acids: CASSHSGGDTQYF. The CDR3 bases are TGCGCCAGCAGCCACTCGGGGGGAGATACGCAGTATTTT.